This T cell receptor beta chain came from a study of regulatory T cells. Study results and caveats: In CD3G-deficient patients, conventional CD4+ T cells were enriched for hydrophobic CDR3 residues at positions 6 and 7.

V was clipped by 5 bases and J by 6 bases; unmatched bases: 5. The CDR3 is 13 amino acids. Germline V lookup: CDR1 PRHDT, CDR2 FYEKMQ (reference sequence). Details on this clone: Its antigen is not identified.

The primer mix had 52 TRBV and 13 TRBJ primers. Assay used: immunoSEQ multiplex PCR; TCRdb lists only in-frame clones, some missing. The sample consists of under 30,000 clones, over 75% of them appearing once. The chain joins TRBV13 to TRBJ2-3, with 7 bases that match TRBD2. The specimen sequenced was conventional CD4+ T cells sorted from blood. The sequence derives from a child aged 5-17 years with CD3G deficiency. CDR3: CASSRTGGDTQYF. The CDR3 region has the DNA TGTGCCAGCAGCAGAACCGGGGGGGATACGCAGTATTTT.